Each of the 29 T cell receptor beta chains below was sequenced from the same sample in a study of T cells in Graves' hyperthyroidism and ophthalmopathy. Researchers took RNA transcripts and amplified the TCR beta CDR3 regions from them. The TCR CDR3 was amplified in a first-round RT-PCR using the HTBI primer set. TCRdb ran MiXCR on the multiplex PCR reads and lists one entry per CDR3 protein. The sample holds 350,000 to 400,000 distinct CDR3 sequences; over 15% are singletons and the top ten take 3% to 4.5%. The sequencing sample was made of blood. These TCRs come from a woman under 30 with Graves' hyperthyroidism.

This clonotype was seen at least ten times. The chain couples TRBV24-1 to TRBJ1-5; 9 bases align to TRBD1. This CDR3 is 15 amino acids long. After removal of 4 bases from V and 7 bases from J, the junction contained 7 bases not matched to a gene. CDR1 and CDR2 from the germline V gene are KGHDR and SFDVKD. The CDR3 sequence is CATSDSGQGVQPQHF. CDR3 in DNA: TGTGCCACCAGTGACTCGGGACAGGGCGTCCAGCCCCAGCATTTT.

The V gene is TRBV6-1, the J gene TRBJ1-5; D gene uncertain. Per the germline V gene, CDR1 is MNHNS and CDR2 is SASEGT. The CDR3 contains 16 residues. V lost 0 bases to trimming and J lost 10 bases, with 19 bases between them. CDR3 in DNA: TGTGCCAGCAGTGAAGCGCTTCGGGGAAAAAGGAGTCCCCAGCATTTT. Translated: CASSEALRGKRSPQHF.

This clonotype was observed at least ten times. The CDR3 protein is CASSEQLFIDYGYTF. CDR3 bases: TGTGCCAGCAGTGAACAGCTATTCATCGACTATGGCTACACCTTC. The rearrangement links TRBV6-1 to TRBJ1-2; D not resolved. Germline CDR1 MNHNS, CDR2 SASEGT. The ends were cut back, 2 bases at V and 3 bases at J, with 13 bases in the middle. This CDR3 comprises 15 residues.

This clonotype has a count of ten or more. The gene calls are TRBV27 and TRBJ2-7, with 9 nucleotides matching TRBD2. The germline gives CDR1 MNHEY, CDR2 SMNVEV (reference sequence). Trimming took 6 bases from V and 2 from J; bases not matched to a gene: 2. The CDR3 totals 13 residues. CDR3: CASRPSGTYEQYF. Written as DNA, the CDR3 is TGTGCCAGCAGGCCTAGCGGGACCTACGAGCAGTACTTC.

This clonotype was counted between two and nine times. This chain links TRBV12-3 or TRBV12-4 with TRBJ1-1; D gene ambiguous. V was pared by 5 bases and J by 1 base, with 14 bases between. CDR3 length: 15 residues. This CDR3 is CASSPQRHANTEAFF. The DNA for the CDR3 is TGTGCCAGCAGTCCCCAGCGACACGCGAACACTGAAGCTTTCTTT.

There are many counts of this clonotype. The chain combines TRBV6-1 with TRBJ1-5; D unresolved. This CDR3 has 16 residues. Trimming stripped 2 bases from V and 5 bases from J, with 16 bases between. CDR1 and CDR2 (germline): MNHNS, SASEGT. The CDR3, as DNA: TGTGCCAGCAGTGAACACAGCGCGAGAAGGGATCAGCCCCAGCATTTT. Protein sequence: CASSEHSARRDQPQHF.

About this clonotype itself: A much larger clone lies one base from this, so it may be a read error. V usage is TRBV15 and J usage is TRBJ2-7, with 12 bases that match TRBD1. Germline CDR1 and CDR2: LNHNV and YYDKDF (reference sequence). The CDR3 totals 17 residues. The DNA for the CDR3 is TGTGCCACCAGCAGACTTAGGACCGGGACAGGGGGCAACGAGCAGGACTTC. Amino acids: CATSRLRTGTGGNEQDF.

This clonotype appeared many times. The chain couples TRBV28 to TRBJ1-2; 9 nucleotides align to TRBD1. This CDR3 region has 14 residues. Germline values: CDR1 MDHEN, CDR2 SYDVKM. Unmatched junction bases numbered 9, after V lost 5 bases and J lost 8 bases. CDR3 DNA sequence: TGTGCCAGCAGTGACCACGGGACAGGGTTCGGCTACACCTTC. Amino acids: CASSDHGTGFGYTF.

This clonotype was seen at least ten times. This sequence joins TRBV29-1 and TRBJ2-7; no clear D gene. This CDR3 region has 13 residues. Trimming shortened V by 4 bases and J by 0 bases, and 10 bases separated the two germline ends. Germline V gene lookup returns CDR1 SQVTM and CDR2 ANQGSEA. The CDR3 nucleotides are TGCAGCGTTGCGGTTGACTTCTCCTACGAGCAGTACTTC. Protein sequence: CSVAVDFSYEQYF.

This clonotype was detected ten times or more. CDR3 DNA sequence: TGCAGTGCTAGAGGTAGCGGTCCCTACGAGCAGTACTTC. Its translation is CSARGSGPYEQYF. The chain recombines TRBV20-1 with TRBJ2-7; D may be TRBD2 (6 bases). CDR1 is DFQATT and CDR2 is SNEGSKA in the germline V gene (reference sequence). With 1 base removed from V and 2 bases from J, the gap between germline ends came to 9 bases. CDR3 length equals 13 residues.

This clonotype was counted once. A much larger clonotype is one base distant, so this may be a read error. The chain has TRBV18 and TRBJ2-5, with TRBD1 identical over 7 bases. The CDR3 spans 14 residues. Germline-derived CDR1 and CDR2 are KGHSH and LQKENI. CDR3 nucleotides: TGTGTCAGCTCACGGGACAGTGAGCAAGAGACCCAGTACTTC. Translation gives CVSSRDSEQETQYF. Variable domain in full (rest from reference TRBV18 and TRBJ2-5): NAGVMQNPRHLVRRRGQEARLRCSPMKGHSHVYWYRQLPEEGLKFMVYLQKENIIDESGMPKERFSAEFPKEGPSILRIQQVVRGDSAAYFCVSSRDSEQETQYFGPGTRLLVL.

The chain has TRBV6-1 and TRBJ2-7, with TRBD2 matching 10 bases. After removal of 2 bases from V and 0 bases from J, the junction contained 4 bases not matched to a gene. Germline CDR1 reads MNHNS; CDR2 reads SASEGT. The CDR3 sequence is 16 residues long. The CDR3 here is CASSESSGGTSYEQYF. CDR3 nucleotide sequence: TGTGCCAGCAGTGAAAGTAGCGGGGGGACCTCCTACGAGCAGTACTTC.

There are many counts of this clonotype. V gene TRBV12-5 combines with J gene TRBJ2-5; D is perhaps TRBD2 (5 bases). With 4 bases removed from V and 6 bases from J, the gap between germline ends came to 12 bases. This CDR3 is built from 13 residues. The germline V gene encodes CDR1 LGHNT and CDR2 FRNRAP. The CDR3 protein is CASGSRGSQTQYF. The DNA of the CDR3 is TGTGCTAGTGGTTCTCGGGGTTCGCAGACCCAGTACTTC.

As for this clonotype: A read error may explain this, as a much larger clone is one base away. The CDR3: CTASPPPRDKNIQYF. The CDR3 region has the DNA TGCACTGCTAGTCCCCCGCCGAGAGATAAAAACATTCAGTACTTC. The chain links TRBV20-1 to TRBJ2-4, with D hard to call. This CDR3 is 15 amino acids long. Germline loops: CDR1 DFQATT, CDR2 SNEGSKA (reference sequence).

Ten or more counts support this clonotype. This chain connects TRBV4-2 to TRBJ1-1, with TRBD1 matching over 7 bases. The CDR3 has 17 residues. Losses at the gene ends were 1 base for V and 1 base for J; bases not matched to a gene: 9. Germline V gene sequence: CDR1 LGHNA, CDR2 YNFKEQ. Written as DNA, the CDR3 is TGTGCCAGCAGCCAAGCTCAATGGGCAGGGGGGAACACTGAAGCTTTCTTT. The encoded protein is CASSQAQWAGGNTEAFF.

This clonotype was seen ten or more times. The rearrangement uses TRBV6-5 and TRBJ1-2; D possibly corresponds to TRBD1 (6 bases). Trimming took 3 bases from V and 8 from J, leaving 19 bases between them. This CDR3 contains 15 residues. CDR1 is MNHEY and CDR2 is SVGAGI in the germline V gene. The CDR3 reads CASSYSTRTAVGYTF. In DNA form, the CDR3 reads TGTGCCAGCAGTTATTCCACCCGGACAGCCGTAGGCTACACCTTC.

This clonotype was counted many times. This rearrangement joins TRBV7-8 to TRBJ2-7; D possibly matches TRBD1 or TRBD2 (5 bases each). CDR3 length: 15 amino acids. Deletions cut 7 bases from V and 3 bases from J, with 19 bases between. CDR1 is SGHVS, CDR2 FQNEAQ, per germline. CDR3 protein: CASTERSGALYEQYF. CDR3 coding DNA: TGTGCCAGCACCGAAAGGTCCGGGGCCCTCTACGAGCAGTACTTC.

This clonotype was seen ten or more times. The chain employs TRBV12-3 or TRBV12-4 and TRBJ2-7, with 8 bases fitting TRBD1. This CDR3 is built from 16 residues. The ends lost 6 bases at V and 1 base at J; junction bases unmatched: 11. The CDR3 coding sequence is TGTGCCAGCAGCCATAGAGGGACAGGCGTTTCCTACGAGCAGTACTTC. Translated, it gives CASSHRGTGVSYEQYF.

This clonotype was detected many times. The chain recombines TRBV12-3 or TRBV12-4 with TRBJ1-2; 10 bases line up with TRBD1. The CDR3 covers 15 residues. V shed 4 bases, J shed 4 bases, and the junction held 6 bases outside the gene matches. The CDR3 loop reads CASSSGQGRIYGYTF. CDR3 in DNA: TGTGCCAGCAGTTCGGGACAGGGGCGCATCTATGGCTACACCTTC.

This clonotype was found many times. The chain recombines TRBV12-3 or TRBV12-4 with TRBJ2-4; possibly TRBD1 for D (6 bases). Trimming cost V 6 bases and J 11 bases, with 20 bases left between them. The CDR3 loop spans 14 amino acids. CDR3 region: CASSPRIGTIFQYF. In DNA, the CDR3 is TGTGCCAGCAGCCCCAGGATAGGGACAATTTTTCAGTACTTC.

This clonotype was found many times. The chain carries TRBV7-8 and TRBJ1-1; D ambiguous. Germline V gives CDR1 SGHVS, CDR2 FQNEAQ. The V and J ends lost 3 bases and 4 bases respectively, with 15 bases between them. This CDR3 has 15 amino acids. CDR3 residues: CASSLNLGLATEAFF. DNA of the CDR3: TGTGCCAGCAGCTTGAATTTAGGACTGGCCACTGAAGCTTTCTTT.

The sample holds many counts of this clonotype. The gene calls are TRBV11-2 and TRBJ2-7; TRBD1 is a possible D gene (5 bases). The V end lost 2 bases, the J end lost 2 bases, and 13 bases lay between the germline ends. Looked up from germline, CDR1 is SGHAT and CDR2 is FQNNGV. The CDR3 is made up of 15 amino acids. The CDR3 protein is CASSLFDSATYEQYF. For the CDR3, the DNA is TGTGCCAGCAGCTTATTTGACAGCGCCACCTACGAGCAGTACTTC.

In its sample, this clonotype was seen a few times. J is TRBJ2-2 and V is TRBV6-1; D is perhaps TRBD1 (5 bases). The CDR3 consists of 15 residues. Trimming took 3 bases from V and 0 from J, leaving 8 bases between them. CDR1 is MNHNS, CDR2 SASEGT, per germline. CDR3 region: CASSDSRANTGELFF. The CDR3 nucleotides are TGTGCCAGCAGTGATAGCAGGGCGAACACCGGGGAGCTGTTTTTT.

The table lists this clonotype with many counts. The CDR3 nucleotides read TGTGCCAGCAGTGTATACCCCCCGGGCCAGCATAACTATGGCTACACCTTC. It yields the protein CASSVYPPGQHNYGYTF. The chain is built from TRBV6-1 and TRBJ1-2; no clear D gene. V was cut by 4 bases and J by 1 base, with 19 bases left in between. This CDR3 region has 17 residues. CDR1 and CDR2 (germline): MNHNS, SASEGT.

This clonotype was seen at least ten times. A much larger clone lies a single base off, so this may be a read error. The gene calls are TRBV5-5 and TRBJ1-1; possible D gene TRBD1, 5 bases. The V end was cut by 4 bases, the J end by 0 bases, with 10 bases between. This CDR3 spans 14 amino acids. The germline V gene encodes CDR1 SGHKS and CDR2 YYEKEE (reference sequence). The CDR3 DNA reads TGTGCCAGCAGCGTAGGAGGGGTGAACACTGAAGCTTTCTTT. Translated: CASSVGGVNTEAFF.

Many counts were recorded for this clonotype. The CDR3 loop reads CASSYSPGLGNTIYF. DNA for the CDR3: TGTGCCAGCAGTTACTCGCCAGGGCTTGGAAACACCATATATTTT. This rearrangement joins TRBV6-5 to TRBJ1-3, with D perhaps matching TRBD1 (5 bases). The CDR3 spans 15 residues. CDR1 is MNHEY and CDR2 is SVGAGI in the germline V gene. Deletions cut 0 bases from V and 3 bases from J, with 9 bases between.

The chain has TRBV5-1 and TRBJ1-1, with TRBD1 identical over 9 bases. The CDR3 is 15 amino acids. Germline CDR1 is SGHRS and CDR2 is YFSETQ. The V gene end was trimmed by 4 bases and the J gene end by 3 bases; junction bases not matched to a gene: 7. CDR3: CASSVTGTGYTEAFF. The CDR3 coding sequence is TGCGCCAGCAGCGTAACCGGGACAGGGTACACTGAAGCTTTCTTT.

This clonotype was seen many times. The chain combines TRBV2 with TRBJ1-2; TRBD1 matches 9 bases. Germline values: CDR1 SNHLY, CDR2 FYNNEI. The CDR3 has 13 residues. Unmatched junction bases numbered 5, after V lost 6 bases and J lost 6 bases. The CDR3 region is CASRGDRVHGYTF. DNA for the CDR3: TGTGCCAGCAGGGGGGACAGGGTCCATGGCTACACCTTC. Variable domain in full (rest from reference TRBV2 and TRBJ1-2): EPEVTQTPSHQVTQMGQEVILRCVPISNHLYFYWYRQILGQKVEFLVSFYNNEISEKSEIFDDQFSVERPDGSNFTLKIRSTKLEDSAMYFCASRGDRVHGYTFGSGTRLTVV.

V is TRBV29-1 and J is TRBJ2-7, with 7 bases matching TRBD1. The CDR3 has 10 residues. The germline V gene has CDR1 SQVTM and CDR2 ANQGSEA. The ends lost 6 bases at V and 6 bases at J; junction bases unmatched: 2. The DNA for the CDR3 is TGCAGCGTCGGGACAGCCGAGCAGTACTTC. It translates to CSVGTAEQYF.